The rows below give T cell receptor beta chains drawn from one sample of a study of shared clonotypes between healthy human individuals. TCRdb's table, derived via immunoSEQ multiplex PCR, lists solely in-frame clones and lacks some. The sample holds roughly 2 million clones; about 94% are singletons and the top ten take more than 0.95%. The sequenced sample consisted of naive CD8+ T cells sorted from blood. The origin of the receptors is a man between 18 and 35 years old in good health. Each CDR3 is given with its conserved first and last residue. Fields, in order: V gene, J gene, D gene, CDR3 protein, CDR3 DNA. The D gene is left open where the match is weak.

v_call: TRBV27; j_call: TRBJ2-3; d_call: TRBD2; cdr3_aa: CASSLSSTSGSADTQYF; cdr3_nt: TGTGCCAGCAGTTTATCGAGTACTAGCGGGAGTGCAGATACGCAGTATTTT
v_call: TRBV4-1; j_call: TRBJ1-6; d_call: TRBD1; cdr3_aa: CASSQLGTENSPLHF; cdr3_nt: TGCGCCAGCAGCCAGCTTGGGACAGAAAATTCACCCCTCCACTTT
v_call: TRBV7-8; j_call: TRBJ2-1; d_call: NA; cdr3_aa: CASIQTGSSYNEQFF; cdr3_nt: TGTGCCAGCATACAAACGGGGAGCTCCTACAATGAGCAGTTCTTC
v_call: TRBV6-6; j_call: TRBJ1-1; d_call: NA; cdr3_aa: CASSYVNTEAFF; cdr3_nt: TGTGCCAGCAGTTATGTGAACACTGAAGCTTTCTTT
v_call: TRBV5-1; j_call: TRBJ2-1; d_call: TRBD2; cdr3_aa: CASSLEGLAGNEQFF; cdr3_nt: TGCGCCAGCAGCTTGGAGGGACTAGCGGGTAATGAGCAGTTCTTC
v_call: TRBV27; j_call: TRBJ2-3; d_call: TRBD2; cdr3_aa: CASSPTSGGASAGTDTQYF; cdr3_nt: TGTGCCAGCAGTCCGACTAGCGGGGGGGCGTCGGCGGGCACAGATACGCAGTATTTT
v_call: TRBV30; j_call: TRBJ2-3; d_call: NA; cdr3_aa: CAWSVLGITDTQYF; cdr3_nt: TGTGCCTGGAGTGTCCTGGGAATAACAGATACGCAGTATTTT
v_call: TRBV19; j_call: TRBJ1-2; d_call: NA; cdr3_aa: CASSIGDLYGYTF; cdr3_nt: TGTGCCAGTAGTATTGGGGATCTCTATGGCTACACCTTC
v_call: TRBV6-5; j_call: TRBJ2-1; d_call: TRBD2; cdr3_aa: CASSYGRGEGEQFF; cdr3_nt: TGTGCCAGCAGTTACGGGCGAGGGGAGGGTGAGCAGTTCTTC
v_call: TRBV7-3; j_call: TRBJ2-7; d_call: NA; cdr3_aa: CASSLSLAGRIGVPSYEQYF; cdr3_nt: TGTGCCAGCAGCTTAAGTTTGGCAGGGCGCATTGGGGTGCCCAGCTACGAGCAGTACTTC
v_call: TRBV7-9; j_call: TRBJ2-7; d_call: TRBD1; cdr3_aa: CASSYARQGAYEQYF; cdr3_nt: TGTGCCAGCAGCTACGCTAGACAGGGGGCCTACGAGCAGTACTTC
v_call: TRBV27; j_call: TRBJ2-7; d_call: NA; cdr3_aa: CASSPLAGPSYEQYF; cdr3_nt: TGTGCCAGCAGTCCGCTGGCAGGGCCCTCCTACGAGCAGTACTTC